Below, 18 T cell receptor beta chains from the same sample are listed, as sequenced in a study of monozygotic twins with inflammatory bowel disease. No DNA is given; TCRdb re-called the 5' RACE reads and lists each CDR3 protein once. The sample table includes some 450,000 distinct CDR3 sequences. Sequenced input: blood. The receptors derive from a human donor with ulcerative colitis or Crohn's disease, or a healthy co-twin of an affected twin (not recorded which).

The chain is built from TRBV6-6 and TRBJ2-2; lacking DNA, the TRBD1 call made by TCRdb goes unchecked. CDR1 MNHNY and CDR2 SVGAGI come from the germline V gene (reference sequence). The CDR3 extends over 14 amino acids. CDR3 sequence: CALSGGPYTGELFF.

V and J are TRBV7-2 and TRBJ2-1. In germline, CDR1 is SGHTA, CDR2 FQGNSA. This CDR3 comprises 13 residues. CDR3 sequence reads: CASSLSSHNEQFF.

The J gene is TRBJ1-1, the V gene TRBV4-1. The CDR3 consists of 16 residues. The germline gives CDR1 MGHRA, CDR2 YSYEKL. CDR3 loop: CASSPALGLGNTEAFF.

The CDR3 spells CASSLTASRGRAHNEQFF. The rearrangement links TRBV11-1 to TRBJ2-1. Germline V CDR1 and CDR2: SGHAT, FQDESV (reference sequence). The CDR3 totals 18 residues. Full variable domain (outside the CDR3, taken from reference TRBV11-1 and TRBJ2-1): EAEVAQSPRYKITEKSQAVAFWCDPISGHATLYWYRQILGQGPELLVQFQDESVVDDSQLPKDRFSAERLKGVDSTLKIQPAELGDSAMYLCASSLTASRGRAHNEQFFGPGTRLTVL.

The J gene is TRBJ1-2, the V gene TRBV7-9; TCRdb's D gene call, TRBD1, goes unchecked for lack of DNA. The CDR3 runs to 14 residues. The germline V gene encodes CDR1 SEHNR and CDR2 FQNEAQ (reference sequence). The CDR3 region is CASSLHITGGGYTF.

The chain has TRBV5-1 and TRBJ1-2. The CDR3 sequence is 15 residues long. Germline V gives CDR1 SGHRS, CDR2 YFSETQ. This chain's CDR3 is CASSLDVLKTYGYTF.

This sequence joins TRBV14 and TRBJ2-3. Germline-derived CDR1 and CDR2 are SGHDN and FVKESK. CDR3 length: 15 amino acids. The CDR3 protein is CASNRGGWRSDTQYF.

The V and J genes are TRBV27 and TRBJ1-2. Germline loops: CDR1 MNHEY, CDR2 SMNVEV (reference sequence). The CDR3 extends over 14 amino acids. The CDR3: CASSFLGGGGGYTF.

The rearrangement joins TRBV4-2 to TRBJ2-7; TCRdb gives TRBD2 as the D gene, but with no DNA this cannot be confirmed. Germline V gives CDR1 LGHNA, CDR2 YNFKEQ. The CDR3 has 15 amino acids. The CDR3 here is CASSQDREVLYEQYF.

This chain links TRBV20-1 with TRBJ2-1; TCRdb gives TRBD1 as the D gene, but with no DNA this cannot be confirmed. Germline CDR1 reads DFQATT; CDR2 reads SNEGSKA (reference sequence). CDR3 length: 14 amino acids. CDR3 residues: CSARVVPGLNEQFF.

The chain's CDR3 is CAWRLWDYGYTF. The rearrangement joins TRBV30 to TRBJ1-2. The CDR3 covers 12 residues. Germline V gives CDR1 GTSNPN, CDR2 SVGIG (reference sequence).

The chain carries TRBV18 and TRBJ1-1; without DNA, the TCRdb call of TRBD1 cannot be checked. The CDR3 length is 15 residues. Germline-derived CDR1 and CDR2 are KGHSH and LQKENI. CDR3 amino acids: CASLIDPQGLGEAFF.

CDR3 region: CASSLTGPNTGELFF. This chain joins TRBV7-3 and TRBJ2-2. The CDR3 length is 15 residues. Germline V gene sequence: CDR1 SGHTA, CDR2 FQGTGA.

The rearrangement joins TRBV20-1 to TRBJ2-5; TCRdb selects TRBD1, and the lack of DNA leaves this call unchecked. This CDR3 contains 15 residues. Germline CDR1 reads DFQATT; CDR2 reads SNEGSKA (reference sequence). The CDR3 protein is CSARDIGGGRETQYF.

CDR3 loop: CASSLLPGIAGTDTQYF. The chain joins TRBV7-9 to TRBJ2-3; TCRdb calls TRBD2, which cannot be checked without DNA. Looked up from germline, CDR1 is SEHNR and CDR2 is FQNEAQ (reference sequence). CDR3 length equals 17 residues.

The chain recombines TRBV10-3 with TRBJ2-1; TCRdb's D call of TRBD1 is untestable without DNA. The germline gives CDR1 ENHRY, CDR2 SYGVKD. CDR3 length: 14 residues. CDR3 protein: CAIRGDRGSNEQFF.

CDR3: CASSFGEPRTDTQYF. The rearrangement joins TRBV11-2 to TRBJ2-3; TCRdb designates TRBD1, a call that cannot be tested without DNA. CDR3 size: 15 residues. Germline loops: CDR1 SGHAT, CDR2 FQNNGV.

This chain connects TRBV12-3 or TRBV12-4 to TRBJ1-6; TCRdb calls TRBD1, which cannot be checked without DNA. The length of the CDR3 is 15 residues. The CDR3 protein is CASSLARTANSPLHF.